This TCR beta chain comes out of a study of cytomegalovirus exposure and HLA in healthy donors. Profiling relied on immunoSEQ multiplex PCR, and the TCRdb table lists in-frame clones only, not all of them. The sample comprises 180,000 or so clones, approximately 86% of which are singletons, and roughly 6.6% rests with the top ten. Overall study results and limits: According to a subsequent analysis, TCR clusters identified in the first cohort showed a tendency to co-occur across the roughly 120 validation repertoires. Reports showed the classifier diagnosing cytomegalovirus status with high specificity and sensitivity.

The donors were in the approximately 130-subject validation cohort; that cohort was separate from the approximately 670-subject first cohort. Note on this clone: Its target is not known.

Sequenced: PBMCs. This TCR was sampled from a man between 25 and 39 years old in good health and CMV-seropositive.

The CDR3 here is CASTGDLRSYNEQFF. CDR3 DNA: TGTGCCAGCACCGGGGACTTACGTTCCTACAATGAGCAGTTCTTC. The chain employs TRBV11-2 and TRBJ2-1; perhaps TRBD2 as D (6 bases). Trimming shortened V by 7 bases and J by 1 base, and 14 bases separated the two germline ends. The CDR3 is 15 amino acids. Germline-derived CDR1 and CDR2 are SGHAT and FQNNGV.